Reported below is one T cell receptor beta chain. This receptor's antigen is unknown. Base qualities were left out, and no much larger clone turns up one base away. The source of the sample is a study of breast tumors, draining lymph nodes, adjacent tissues (dated by TCRdb to 2016 to 2017). For the wider study: In breast cancer patients, the study compared the TCR beta repertoires of tumor, adjacent nontumor tissue and axillary lymph nodes. The study aimed to assess the relationships and possible T-cell exchange between tumor, surrounding tissue and draining lymph node repertoires in human breast cancer.

The paper as a whole reports these results and caveats: The similarity between tumor and nontumor tissue repertoires was significantly greater in luminal-like breast cancer than in basal-like breast cancer. The conclusion that tumor T cells originate in lymph nodes was framed as consistent with a hypothesis rather than directly demonstrated. T-cell repertoire diversity in tumors was found to be lower than in lymph nodes but higher than in nontumor tissue, and preferential V and J gene usage was observed. The data were judged consistent with most tumor T cells deriving from the lymph node and then expanding within tumor tissue.

Lymph node samples came from the axillary draining lymph nodes of breast cancer patients. The CDR3 runs 15 residues from the cysteine to the phenylalanine. The DNA shown is the 45-base CDR3, in frame from base 1. At the junction V is shortened by 1 base and J by 1 base, with 10 bases in between. As encoded in the germline V gene (reference sequence), CDR1 is SEHNR while CDR2 is FQNEAQ. The data were produced on an Illumina HiSeq 2000. TCR beta chain libraries were generated through multiplex PCR amplification. The amplified TCR beta chain products were analyzed by high-throughput sequencing. TCRdb reprocessed the public reads (quality trimming at Q25 with fastp, clone calling with MiXCR) and kept in-frame beta chains. Identical CDR3 proteins give one entry, which carries the most common genes and DNA. Across this sample there are over 250,000 distinct CDR3 sequences, with 30% to 35% seen only once. In total, the top ten clones hold 1.1% of the sample.

The clonotype originates from a female donor with breast cancer. Some clones in this sample may be carry-over from other donors' samples. The chain links TRBV7-9 with TRBJ1-1; the D gene is unclear. Sequencing input: axillary lymph node tissue. The nucleotides are TGTGCCAGCAGCTTAGGTGGGCTACCGAACACTGAAGCTTTCTTT. Translated, this gives CASSLGGLPNTEAFF.